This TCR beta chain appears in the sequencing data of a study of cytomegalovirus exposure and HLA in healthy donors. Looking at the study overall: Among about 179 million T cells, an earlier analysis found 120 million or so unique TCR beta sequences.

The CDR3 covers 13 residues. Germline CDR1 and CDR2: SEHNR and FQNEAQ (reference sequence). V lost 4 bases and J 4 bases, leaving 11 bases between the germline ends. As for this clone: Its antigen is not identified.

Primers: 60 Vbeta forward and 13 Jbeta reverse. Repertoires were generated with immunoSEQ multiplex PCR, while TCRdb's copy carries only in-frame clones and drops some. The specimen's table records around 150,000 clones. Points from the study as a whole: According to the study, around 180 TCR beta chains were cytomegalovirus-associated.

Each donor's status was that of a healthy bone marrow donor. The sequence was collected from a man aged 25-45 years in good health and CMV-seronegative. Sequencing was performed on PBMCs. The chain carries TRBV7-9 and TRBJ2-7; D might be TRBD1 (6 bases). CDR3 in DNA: TGTGCCAGCAGCTCTGGGACACCTTACGAGCAGTACTTC. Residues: CASSSGTPYEQYF.